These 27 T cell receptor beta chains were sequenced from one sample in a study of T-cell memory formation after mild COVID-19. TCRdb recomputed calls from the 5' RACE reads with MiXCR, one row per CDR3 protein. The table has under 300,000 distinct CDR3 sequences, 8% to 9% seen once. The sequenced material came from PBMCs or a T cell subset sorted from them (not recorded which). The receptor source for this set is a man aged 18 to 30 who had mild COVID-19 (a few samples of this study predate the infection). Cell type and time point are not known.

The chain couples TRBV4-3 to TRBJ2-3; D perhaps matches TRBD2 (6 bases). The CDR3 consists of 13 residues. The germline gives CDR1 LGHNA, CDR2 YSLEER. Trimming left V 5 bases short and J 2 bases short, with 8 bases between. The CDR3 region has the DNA TGCGCCAGCAGCTGGGACTTCACAGATACGCAGTATTTT. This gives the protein CASSWDFTDTQYF.

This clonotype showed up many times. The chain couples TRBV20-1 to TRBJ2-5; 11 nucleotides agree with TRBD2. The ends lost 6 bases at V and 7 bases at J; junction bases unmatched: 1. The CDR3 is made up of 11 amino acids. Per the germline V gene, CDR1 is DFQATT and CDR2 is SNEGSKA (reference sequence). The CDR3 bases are TGCAGTGCAACTAGCGGGGGGACCCAGTACTTC. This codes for CSATSGGTQYF.

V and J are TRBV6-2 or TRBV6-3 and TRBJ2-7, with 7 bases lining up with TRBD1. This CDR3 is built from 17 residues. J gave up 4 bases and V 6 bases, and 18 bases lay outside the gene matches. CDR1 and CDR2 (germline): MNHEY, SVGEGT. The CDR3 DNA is TGTGCCAGCAGCTCCAGTAAGATGATACAGGGGCTTTACGAGCAGTACTTC. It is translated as CASSSSKMIQGLYEQYF.

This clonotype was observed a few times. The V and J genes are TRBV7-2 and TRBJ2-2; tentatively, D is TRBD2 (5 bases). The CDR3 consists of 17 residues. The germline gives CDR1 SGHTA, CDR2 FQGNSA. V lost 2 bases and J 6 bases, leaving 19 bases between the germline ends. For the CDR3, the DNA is TGTGCCAGCAGCTTAAGATTGGCGGACTTAAGGGCCGGGGAGCTGTTTTTT. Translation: CASSLRLADLRAGELFF.

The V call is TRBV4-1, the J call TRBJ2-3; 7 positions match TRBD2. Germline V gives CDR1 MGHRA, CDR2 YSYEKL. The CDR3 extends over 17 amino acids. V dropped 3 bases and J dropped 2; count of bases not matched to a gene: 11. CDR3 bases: TGCGCCAGCAGCCAGAGCCCGGTGGGGGGGGACACAGATACGCAGTATTTT. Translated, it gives CASSQSPVGGDTDTQYF.

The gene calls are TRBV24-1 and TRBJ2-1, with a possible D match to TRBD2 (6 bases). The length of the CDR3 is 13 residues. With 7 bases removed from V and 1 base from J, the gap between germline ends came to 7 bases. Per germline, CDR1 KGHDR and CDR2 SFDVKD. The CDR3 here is CATRGGSYNEQFF. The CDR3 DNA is TGTGCCACCAGGGGGGGTTCCTACAATGAGCAGTTCTTC.

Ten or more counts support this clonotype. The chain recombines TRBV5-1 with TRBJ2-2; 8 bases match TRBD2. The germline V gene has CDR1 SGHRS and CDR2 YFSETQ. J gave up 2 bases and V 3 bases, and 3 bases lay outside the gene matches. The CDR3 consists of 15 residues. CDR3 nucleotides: TGCGCCAGCAGCTCCGGGACTAGTAACACCGGGGAGCTGTTTTTT. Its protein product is CASSSGTSNTGELFF.

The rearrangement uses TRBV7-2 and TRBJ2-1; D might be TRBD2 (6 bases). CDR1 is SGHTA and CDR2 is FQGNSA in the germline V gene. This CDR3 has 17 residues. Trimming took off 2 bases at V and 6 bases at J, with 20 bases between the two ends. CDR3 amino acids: CASSLLVGGADRNEQFF. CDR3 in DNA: TGTGCCAGCAGCTTATTAGTTGGCGGGGCGGACCGCAATGAGCAGTTCTTC.

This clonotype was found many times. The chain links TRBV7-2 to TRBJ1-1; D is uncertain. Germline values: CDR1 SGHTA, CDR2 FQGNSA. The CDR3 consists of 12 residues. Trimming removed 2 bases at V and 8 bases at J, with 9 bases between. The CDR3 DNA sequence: TGTGCCAGCAGCTTATACGGGCTGGAAGCTTTCTTT. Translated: CASSLYGLEAFF. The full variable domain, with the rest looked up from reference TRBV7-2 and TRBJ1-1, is GAGVSQSPSNKVTEKGKDVELRCDPISGHTALYWYRQSLGQGLEFLIYFQGNSAPDKSGLPSDRFSAERTGGSVSTLTIQRTQQEDSAVYLCASSLYGLEAFFGQGTRLTVV.

This CDR3 is CASSTTRDTGELFF. Written as DNA, the CDR3 is TGTGCCAGCAGCACAACCCGGGACACCGGGGAGCTGTTTTTT. The V gene is TRBV7-9, the J gene TRBJ2-2; no reliable D call. The V end was cut by 5 bases, the J end by 3 bases, with 10 bases between. The CDR3 covers 14 residues. The germline CDR1 and CDR2 sequences are SEHNR and FQNEAQ (reference sequence).

The CDR3: CASSSTGEGTDTQYF. The CDR3 coding sequence is TGTGCCAGCAGCTCTACAGGGGAGGGCACAGATACGCAGTATTTT. J is TRBJ2-3 and V is TRBV5-8, with TRBD1 as a possible D gene (7 bases). The V end lost 3 bases, the J end lost 1 base, and 12 bases lay between the germline ends. CDR3 length: 15 amino acids. Germline CDR1 reads SGHTS; CDR2 reads YDEGEE.

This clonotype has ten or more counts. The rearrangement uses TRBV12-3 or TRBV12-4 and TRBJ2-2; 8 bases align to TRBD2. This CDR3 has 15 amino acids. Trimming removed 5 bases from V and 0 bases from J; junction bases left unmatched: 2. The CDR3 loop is CASSPGGANTGELFF. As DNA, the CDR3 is TGTGCCAGCAGTCCCGGGGGGGCGAACACCGGGGAGCTGTTTTTT.

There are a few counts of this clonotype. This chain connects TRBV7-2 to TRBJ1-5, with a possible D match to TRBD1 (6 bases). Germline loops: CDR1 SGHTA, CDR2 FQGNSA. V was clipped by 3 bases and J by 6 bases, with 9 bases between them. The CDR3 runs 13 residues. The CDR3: CASSFGGSQPQHF. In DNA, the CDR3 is TGTGCCAGCAGCTTCGGGGGCAGTCAGCCCCAGCATTTT.

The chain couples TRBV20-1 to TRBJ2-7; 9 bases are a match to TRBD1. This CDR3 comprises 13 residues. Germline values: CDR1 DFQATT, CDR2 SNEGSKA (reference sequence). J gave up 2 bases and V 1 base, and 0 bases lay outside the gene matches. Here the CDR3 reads CSARGQGAYEQYV. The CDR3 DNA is TGCAGTGCTAGAGGACAGGGGGCCTACGAGCAGTACGTC.

CDR3: CASSSTLGDFGNQPQHF. The CDR3 DNA reads TGTGCCAGCAGCTCTACCTTGGGGGACTTTGGCAATCAGCCCCAGCATTTT. V usage is TRBV7-9 and J usage is TRBJ1-5; tentative D call: TRBD1 (5 bases). The CDR3 has 17 residues. V was pared by 4 bases and J by 2 bases, with 18 bases between. The germline V gene has CDR1 SEHNR and CDR2 FQNEAQ (reference sequence).

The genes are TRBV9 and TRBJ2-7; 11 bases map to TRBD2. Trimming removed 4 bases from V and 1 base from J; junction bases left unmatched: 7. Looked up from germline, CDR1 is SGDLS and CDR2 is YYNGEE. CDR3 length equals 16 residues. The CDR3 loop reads CASSPTVAGGSYEQYF. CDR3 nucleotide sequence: TGTGCCAGCAGCCCCACAGTAGCGGGGGGGTCCTACGAGCAGTACTTC.

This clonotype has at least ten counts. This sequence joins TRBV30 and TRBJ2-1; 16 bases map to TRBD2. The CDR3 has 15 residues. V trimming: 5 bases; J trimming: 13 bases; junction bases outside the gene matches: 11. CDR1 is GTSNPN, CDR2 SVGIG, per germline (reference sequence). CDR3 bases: TGTGCCTGGGAACATAAGGGACTAGCGGGGGGGCCTCAGTTCTTC. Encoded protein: CAWEHKGLAGGPQFF.

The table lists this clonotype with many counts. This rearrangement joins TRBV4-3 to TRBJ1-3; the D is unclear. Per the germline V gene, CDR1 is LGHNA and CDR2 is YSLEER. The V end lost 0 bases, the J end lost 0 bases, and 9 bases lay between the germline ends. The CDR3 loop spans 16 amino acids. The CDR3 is CASSQDGESSGNTIYF. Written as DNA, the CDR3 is TGCGCCAGCAGCCAAGATGGGGAATCCTCTGGAAACACCATATATTTT.

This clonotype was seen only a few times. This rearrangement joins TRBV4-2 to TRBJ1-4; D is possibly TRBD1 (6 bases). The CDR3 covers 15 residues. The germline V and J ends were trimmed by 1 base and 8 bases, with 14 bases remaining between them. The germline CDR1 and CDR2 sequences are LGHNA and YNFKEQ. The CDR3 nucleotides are TGTGCCAGCAGCCAAGTAGGGGACACGGTCGAAAAACTGTTTTTT. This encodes CASSQVGDTVEKLFF.

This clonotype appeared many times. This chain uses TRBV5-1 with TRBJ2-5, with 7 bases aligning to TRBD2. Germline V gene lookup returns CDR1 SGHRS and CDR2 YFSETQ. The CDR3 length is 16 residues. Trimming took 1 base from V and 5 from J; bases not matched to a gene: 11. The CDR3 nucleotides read TGCGCCAGCAGCTTGCTCCTGACCGGACTAGGCGAGACCCAGTACTTC. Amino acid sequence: CASSLLLTGLGETQYF.

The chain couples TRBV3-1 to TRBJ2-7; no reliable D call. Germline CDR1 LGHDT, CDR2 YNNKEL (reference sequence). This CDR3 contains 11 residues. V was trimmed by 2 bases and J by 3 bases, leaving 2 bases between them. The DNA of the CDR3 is TGTGCCAGCAGCCAATTCTACGAGCAGTACTTC. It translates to CASSQFYEQYF.

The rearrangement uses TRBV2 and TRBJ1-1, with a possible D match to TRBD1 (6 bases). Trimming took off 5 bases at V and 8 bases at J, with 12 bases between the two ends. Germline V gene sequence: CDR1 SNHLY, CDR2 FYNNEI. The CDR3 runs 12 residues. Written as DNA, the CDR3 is TGTGCCAGCAGTCTACAAAGGGGGGAAGCTTTCTTT. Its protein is CASSLQRGEAFF.

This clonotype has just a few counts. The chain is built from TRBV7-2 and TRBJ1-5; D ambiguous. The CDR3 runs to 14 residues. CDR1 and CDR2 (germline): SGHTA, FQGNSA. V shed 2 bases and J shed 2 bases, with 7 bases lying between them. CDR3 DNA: TGTGCCAGCAGCTTACGAGAGGGCAATCAGCCCCAGCATTTT. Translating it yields CASSLREGNQPQHF.

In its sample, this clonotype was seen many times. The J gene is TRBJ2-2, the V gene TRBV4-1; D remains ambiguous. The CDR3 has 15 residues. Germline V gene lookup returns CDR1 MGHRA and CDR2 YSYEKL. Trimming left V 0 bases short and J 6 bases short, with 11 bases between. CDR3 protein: CASSQEAGDAGELFF. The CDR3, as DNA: TGCGCCAGCAGCCAAGAAGCTGGGGATGCCGGGGAGCTGTTTTTT.

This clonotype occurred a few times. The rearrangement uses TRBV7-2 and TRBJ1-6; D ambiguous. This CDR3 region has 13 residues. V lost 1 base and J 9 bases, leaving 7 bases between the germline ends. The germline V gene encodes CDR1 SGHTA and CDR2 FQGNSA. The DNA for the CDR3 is TGTGCCAGCAGCTTAGGTGGAATTTCACCCCTCCACTTT. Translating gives CASSLGGISPLHF.

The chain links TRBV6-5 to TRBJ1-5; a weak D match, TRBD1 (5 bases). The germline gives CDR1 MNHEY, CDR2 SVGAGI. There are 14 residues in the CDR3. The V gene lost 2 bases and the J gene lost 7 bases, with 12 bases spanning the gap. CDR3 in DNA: TGTGCCAGCAGTTACCGCCAGGGTAGACAGCCCCAGCATTTT. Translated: CASSYRQGRQPQHF.

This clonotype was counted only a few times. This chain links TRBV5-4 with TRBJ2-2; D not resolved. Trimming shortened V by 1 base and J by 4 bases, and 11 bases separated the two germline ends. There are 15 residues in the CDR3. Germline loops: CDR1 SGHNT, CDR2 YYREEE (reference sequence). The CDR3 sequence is CASSLSWTTTGELFF. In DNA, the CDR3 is TGTGCCAGCAGCTTGTCGTGGACCACCACCGGGGAGCTGTTTTTT.